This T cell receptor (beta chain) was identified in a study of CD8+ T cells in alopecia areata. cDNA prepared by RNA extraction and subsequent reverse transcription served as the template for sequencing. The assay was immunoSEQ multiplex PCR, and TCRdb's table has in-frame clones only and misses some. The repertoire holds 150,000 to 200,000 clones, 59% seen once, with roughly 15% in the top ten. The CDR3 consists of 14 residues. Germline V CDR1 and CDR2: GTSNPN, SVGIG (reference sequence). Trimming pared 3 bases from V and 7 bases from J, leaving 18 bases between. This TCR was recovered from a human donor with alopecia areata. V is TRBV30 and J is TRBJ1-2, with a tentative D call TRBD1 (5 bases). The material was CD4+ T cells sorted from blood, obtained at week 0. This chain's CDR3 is CAWSSTGTKGGYTF. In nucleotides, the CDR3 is TGTGCCTGGAGCAGTACCGGGACCAAAGGTGGCTACACCTTC. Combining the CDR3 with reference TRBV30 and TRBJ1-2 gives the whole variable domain SQTIHQWPATLVQPVGSPLSLECTVEGTSNPNLYWYRQAAGRGLQLLFYSVGIGQISSEVPQNLSASRPQDRQFILSSKKLLLSDSGFYLCAWSSTGTKGGYTFGSGTRLTVV.